The next 2 T cell receptor beta chains were all read from a single sample in a study of tumor-infiltrating lymphocytes in primary liver carcinoma. Germline DNA was extracted too, while blood RNA derived from unsorted whole blood. Total RNA amounting to roughly 480 ng was the source from which TCR beta cDNA was made with a constant-region primer. Three nested multiplex PCR rounds of slightly modified ARM-PCR generated TCR beta libraries. Use of TRBV1-TRBV30 forward primers with a C-beta reverse primer characterized the first two PCR rounds, which lasted about 10 cycles each. Each CDR3 protein gets one entry after TCRdb re-called the multiplex PCR reads with MiXCR. This sample yields 200,000 or so distinct CDR3 sequences, of which around three fifths are seen a single time; roughly 7% belongs to the top ten. The sample consisted of peripheral blood. The receptors stem from a woman in her sixties or seventies with primary liver carcinoma and hepatitis B virus infection.

V usage is TRBV6-5 and J usage is TRBJ2-1; TRBD2 matches 12 bases. CDR3 length equals 16 residues. CDR1 and CDR2 from the germline V gene are MNHEY and SVGAGI. The J segment lost 8 bases and the V segment lost 10 bases, leaving 15 bases of the junction unmatched. The chain's CDR3 is CATLRTSGIIDDEQFF. CDR3 bases: TGTGCCACCTTAAGGACTAGCGGGATAATAGACGATGAGCAGTTCTTC.

The gene calls are TRBV5-8 and TRBJ1-5; 8 nucleotides agree with TRBD1. V shed 6 bases, J shed 9 bases, and the junction held 14 bases outside the gene matches. The CDR3 spans 15 residues. Looked up from germline, CDR1 is SGHTS and CDR2 is YDEGEE. The DNA for the CDR3 is TGTGCCAGCAACCCTGGACAGGGACTCTTCGGGCCCCAGCATTTT. This translates into CASNPGQGLFGPQHF.